The source of this T cell receptor beta chain is a study of vaccination effects on CD4 cells after COVID-19. J gave up 0 bases and V 8 bases, and 8 bases lay outside the gene matches. CDR1 LNHDA and CDR2 SQIVND come from the germline V gene (reference sequence). The CDR3 sequence is 15 residues long. Culture lasted under 13 days before CD4+ T cell isolation. Note on this clone: Its matching antigen is unknown.

Assay used: immunoSEQ multiplex PCR; TCRdb lists only in-frame clones, some missing. The table has 35,000 to 40,000 clones, about 70% seen once. Study outcomes and limitations: Long after vaccination, the clones induced by infection and by vaccine shrank markedly in size. Of the vaccine-induced clones from healthy vaccinees, merely 1 of 255 recognized common cold coronaviruses as well.

Specimen: CD4+ T cells from PBMCs cultured without peptide, collected before COVID-19 vaccination. The source of this sequence is a human donor who received a COVID-19 vaccine. This sequence joins TRBV19 and TRBJ1-2; the match to TRBD1 covers 8 bases. The CDR3 region has the DNA TGTGCCAGTTTTAAAAGGACAGGGCCTAACTATGGCTACACCTTC. It codes for CASFKRTGPNYGYTF.